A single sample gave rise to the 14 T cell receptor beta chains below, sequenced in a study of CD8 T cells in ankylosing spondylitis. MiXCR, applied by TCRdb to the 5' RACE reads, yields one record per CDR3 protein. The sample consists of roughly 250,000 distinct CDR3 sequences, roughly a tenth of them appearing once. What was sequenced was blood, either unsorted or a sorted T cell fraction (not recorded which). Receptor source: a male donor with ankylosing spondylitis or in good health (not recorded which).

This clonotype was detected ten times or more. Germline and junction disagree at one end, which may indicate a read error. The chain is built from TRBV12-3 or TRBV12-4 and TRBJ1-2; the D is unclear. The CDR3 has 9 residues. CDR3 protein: CASRRAAIF. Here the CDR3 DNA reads TGTGCCAGCAGGAGAGCCGCCATTTTC.

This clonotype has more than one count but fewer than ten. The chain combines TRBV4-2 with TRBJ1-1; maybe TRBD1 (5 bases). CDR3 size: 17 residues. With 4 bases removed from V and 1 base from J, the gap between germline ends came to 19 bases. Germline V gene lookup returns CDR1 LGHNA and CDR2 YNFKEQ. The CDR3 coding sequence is TGTGCCAGCAGCCTCGGGAAGGGTTGGGGGGAGAACACTGAAGCTTTCTTT. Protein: CASSLGKGWGENTEAFF.

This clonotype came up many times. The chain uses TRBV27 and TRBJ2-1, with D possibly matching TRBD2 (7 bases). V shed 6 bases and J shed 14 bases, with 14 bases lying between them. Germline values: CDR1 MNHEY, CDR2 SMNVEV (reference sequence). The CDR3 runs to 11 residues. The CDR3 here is CASSLGGGKFF. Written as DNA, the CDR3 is TGTGCCAGCAGCCTGGGAGGGGGGAAGTTCTTC.

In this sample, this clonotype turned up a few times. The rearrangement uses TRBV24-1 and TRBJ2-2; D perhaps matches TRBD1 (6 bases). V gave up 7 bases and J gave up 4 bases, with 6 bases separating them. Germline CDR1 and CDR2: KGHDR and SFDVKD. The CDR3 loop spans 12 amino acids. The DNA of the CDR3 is TGTGCCACCAGACAGGGCACCGGGGAGCTGTTTTTT. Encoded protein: CATRQGTGELFF.

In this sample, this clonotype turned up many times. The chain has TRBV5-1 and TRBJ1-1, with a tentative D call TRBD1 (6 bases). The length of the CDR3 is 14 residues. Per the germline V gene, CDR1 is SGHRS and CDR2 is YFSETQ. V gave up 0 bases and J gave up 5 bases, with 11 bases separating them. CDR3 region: CASSLAGTPTEAFF. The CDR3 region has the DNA TGCGCCAGCAGCTTGGCCGGGACACCGACTGAAGCTTTCTTT. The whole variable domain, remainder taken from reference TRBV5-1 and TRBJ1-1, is KAGVTQTPRYLIKTRGQQVTLSCSPISGHRSVSWYQQTPGQGLQFLFEYFSETQRNKGNFPGRFSGRQFSNSRSEMNVSTLELGDSALYLCASSLAGTPTEAFFGQGTRLTVV.

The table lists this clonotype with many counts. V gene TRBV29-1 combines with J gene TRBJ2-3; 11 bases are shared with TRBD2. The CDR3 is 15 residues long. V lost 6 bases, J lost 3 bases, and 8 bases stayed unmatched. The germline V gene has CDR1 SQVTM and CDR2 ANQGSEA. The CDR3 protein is CSVSASGGWTDTQYF. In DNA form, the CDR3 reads TGCAGCGTGTCCGCTAGCGGGGGGTGGACAGATACGCAGTATTTT.

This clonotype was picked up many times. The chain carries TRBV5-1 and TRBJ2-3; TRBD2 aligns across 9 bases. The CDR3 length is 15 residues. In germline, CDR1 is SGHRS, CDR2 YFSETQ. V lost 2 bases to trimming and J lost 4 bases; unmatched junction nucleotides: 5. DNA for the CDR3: TGCGCCAGCAGCTTCGGCGGGAGGGCCCCAGATACGCAGTATTTT. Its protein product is CASSFGGRAPDTQYF. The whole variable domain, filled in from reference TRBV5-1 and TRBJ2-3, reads KAGVTQTPRYLIKTRGQQVTLSCSPISGHRSVSWYQQTPGQGLQFLFEYFSETQRNKGNFPGRFSGRQFSNSRSEMNVSTLELGDSALYLCASSFGGRAPDTQYFGPGTRLTVL.

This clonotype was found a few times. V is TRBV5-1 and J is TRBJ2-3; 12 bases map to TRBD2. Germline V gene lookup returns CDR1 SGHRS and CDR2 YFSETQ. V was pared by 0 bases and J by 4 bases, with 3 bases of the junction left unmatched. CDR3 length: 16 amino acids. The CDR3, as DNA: TGCGCCAGCAGCTTGGGGACTAGCGGGAACGCAGATACGCAGTATTTT. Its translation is CASSLGTSGNADTQYF.

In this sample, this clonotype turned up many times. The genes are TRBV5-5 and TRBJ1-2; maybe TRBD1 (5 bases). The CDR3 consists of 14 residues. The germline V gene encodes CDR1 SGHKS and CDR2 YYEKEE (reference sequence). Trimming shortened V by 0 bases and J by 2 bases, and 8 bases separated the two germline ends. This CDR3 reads CASSLGWGNYGYTF. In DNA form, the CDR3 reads TGTGCCAGCAGCTTGGGCTGGGGGAACTATGGCTACACCTTC.

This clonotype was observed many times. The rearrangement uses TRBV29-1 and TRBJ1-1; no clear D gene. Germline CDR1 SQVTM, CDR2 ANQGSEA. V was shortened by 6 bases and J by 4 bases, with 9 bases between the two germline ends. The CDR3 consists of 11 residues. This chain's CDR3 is CSVGLLTEAFF. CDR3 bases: TGCAGCGTAGGACTCCTCACTGAAGCTTTCTTT.

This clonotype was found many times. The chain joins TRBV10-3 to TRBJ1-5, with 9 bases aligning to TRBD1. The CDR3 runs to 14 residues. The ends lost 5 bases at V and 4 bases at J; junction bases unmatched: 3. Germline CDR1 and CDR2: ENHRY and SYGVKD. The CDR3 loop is CAISWDRENQPQHF. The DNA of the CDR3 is TGTGCCATCAGTTGGGACAGGGAGAATCAGCCCCAGCATTTT.

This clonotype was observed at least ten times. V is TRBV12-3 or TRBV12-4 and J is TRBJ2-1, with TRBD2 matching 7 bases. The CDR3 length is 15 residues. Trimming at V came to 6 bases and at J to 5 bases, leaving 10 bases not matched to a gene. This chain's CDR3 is CASSSLGLADNEQFF. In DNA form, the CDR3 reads TGTGCCAGCAGCTCCCTCGGGCTAGCGGACAATGAGCAGTTCTTC.

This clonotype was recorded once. This CDR3 reads CASGGIQETQYF. CDR3 nucleotide sequence: TGCGCCAGCGGCGGGATTCAAGAGACCCAGTACTTC. The gene calls are TRBV5-1 and TRBJ2-5; a possible D gene is TRBD2 (6 bases). Trimming cost V 7 bases and J 2 bases, with 9 bases left between them. The germline gives CDR1 SGHRS, CDR2 YFSETQ. The CDR3 loop spans 12 amino acids.

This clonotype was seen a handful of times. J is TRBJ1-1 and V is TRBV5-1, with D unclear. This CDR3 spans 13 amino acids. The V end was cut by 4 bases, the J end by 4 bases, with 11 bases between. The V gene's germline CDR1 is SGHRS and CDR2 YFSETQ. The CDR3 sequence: CASSPMGGTEAFF. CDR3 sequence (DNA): TGCGCCAGCAGCCCGATGGGCGGCACTGAAGCTTTCTTT.